These 15 T cell receptor beta chains were sequenced from one sample in a study of cytotoxic CD8 clonotypes in ibrutinib-treated CLL. Here immunoSEQ multiplex PCR was the method, and the copy in TCRdb shows in-frame clones only, minus some. The sample lists some 150,000 clones, 75% to 85% occurring once. This specimen was PBMCs, taken after 12 months of ibrutinib treatment. These receptors were taken from a human donor with chronic lymphocytic leukemia.

This clone showed up just a few times. The gene calls are TRBV2 and TRBJ2-3; D is perhaps TRBD2 (7 bases). The germline V and J ends were trimmed by 10 bases and 0 bases, with 14 bases remaining between them. The CDR3 sequence is 14 residues long. CDR1 SNHLY and CDR2 FYNNEI come from the germline V gene. In nucleotides, the CDR3 is TGTGCCACCCCGAGGGGGGGGAGCACAGATACGCAGTATTTT. Amino acid sequence: CATPRGGSTDTQYF.

The chain is built from TRBV27 and TRBJ2-7; a possible D gene is TRBD1 (5 bases). Looked up from germline, CDR1 is MNHEY and CDR2 is SMNVEV (reference sequence). The CDR3 totals 16 residues. Trimming left V 3 bases short and J 3 bases short, with 18 bases between. The CDR3 loop reads CASSFDSRGYVYEQYF. The CDR3 nucleotides are TGTGCCAGCAGTTTTGACTCTAGGGGTTACGTCTACGAGCAGTACTTC.

This clone was observed a handful of times. Here the CDR3 DNA reads TGTGCCACCGGACAGGGATCTGGAAACACCATATATTTT. This translates into CATGQGSGNTIYF. V is TRBV15 and J is TRBJ1-3; 8 bases line up with TRBD1. This CDR3 is built from 13 residues. The J segment lost 1 base and the V segment lost 8 bases, leaving 1 base of the junction unmatched. Germline CDR1 LNHNV, CDR2 YYDKDF (reference sequence).

The chain links TRBV27 to TRBJ1-5, with D unresolved. Germline V gene lookup returns CDR1 MNHEY and CDR2 SMNVEV (reference sequence). Trimming shortened V by 2 bases and J by 7 bases, and 6 bases separated the two germline ends. CDR3 length: 12 residues. The CDR3 nucleotides are TGTGCCAGCAGTTTAGGTGGACAGCCCCAGCATTTT. It yields the protein CASSLGGQPQHF.

The chain is built from TRBV29-1 and TRBJ2-3, with TRBD1 matching over 8 bases. Looked up from germline, CDR1 is SQVTM and CDR2 is ANQGSEA. The CDR3 sequence is 12 residues long. V gave up 6 bases and J gave up 4 bases; unmatched junction bases: 3. The chain's CDR3 is CSVDRDPDTQYF. The DNA for the CDR3 is TGCAGCGTGGACAGGGACCCAGATACGCAGTATTTT.

J is TRBJ2-7 and V is TRBV7-6; 14 bases align to TRBD2. The V segment lost 5 bases and the J segment 4 bases; nucleotides outside the gene matches: 13. CDR3 size: 18 residues. Germline V gene data show CDR1 as SGHVS and CDR2 as FNYEAQ. The CDR3 DNA is TGTGCCAGCAGCCCTACGTGGGGACTAGCGGGAGTCGTTTACGAGCAGTACTTC. Its translation: CASSPTWGLAGVVYEQYF.

This chain links TRBV18 with TRBJ1-4, with 8 bases aligning to TRBD1. CDR1 and CDR2 from the germline V gene are KGHSH and LQKENI. The CDR3 contains 15 residues. The trim removed 3 bases at V and 5 bases at J, leaving 5 bases unmatched. CDR3 sequence (DNA): TGTGCCAGCTCACCCGGGACAGGTAGCAATGAAAAACTGTTTTTT. This translates into CASSPGTGSNEKLFF.

The J gene is TRBJ1-1, the V gene TRBV7-8; no definite D call. Per the germline V gene, CDR1 is SGHVS and CDR2 is FQNEAQ. Trimming shortened V by 3 bases and J by 8 bases, and 16 bases separated the two germline ends. The length of the CDR3 is 14 residues. CDR3 in DNA: TGTGCCAGCAGCTTCATTCGGGCCAGCGCGGAAGCTTTCTTT. This encodes CASSFIRASAEAFF.

This clone has just a few counts. V and J are TRBV11-3 and TRBJ2-1; 10 nucleotides match TRBD2. Germline assignment: CDR1 SGHNT and CDR2 YENEEA. V shed 5 bases, J shed 5 bases, and the junction held 3 bases outside the gene matches. The CDR3 covers 14 residues. Here the CDR3 DNA reads TGTGCCAGCAGCCCGGGACTAGCGAACAATGAGCAGTTCTTC. Amino acid sequence: CASSPGLANNEQFF.

The chain uses TRBV18 and TRBJ1-4; no clear D. From germline, CDR1 is KGHSH and CDR2 LQKENI. CDR3 length: 13 residues. V lost 6 bases to trimming and J lost 8 bases, with 13 bases between them. In DNA form, the CDR3 reads TGTGCCAGCTCCCCTTTCGACTGGGAAAAACTGTTTTTT. Protein: CASSPFDWEKLFF.

The chain's CDR3 is CASSIAGIYEQYF. CDR3 coding DNA: TGTGCCAGCAGCATAGCGGGAATCTACGAGCAGTACTTC. The V and J genes are TRBV27 and TRBJ2-7; 8 bases map to TRBD2. The CDR3 spans 13 residues. V shed 6 bases, J shed 3 bases, and the junction held 4 bases outside the gene matches. CDR1 is MNHEY and CDR2 is SMNVEV in the germline V gene (reference sequence).

The rearrangement links TRBV7-9 to TRBJ2-7, with TRBD2 matching 14 bases. Unmatched junction bases numbered 15, after V lost 5 bases and J lost 3 bases. Germline V CDR1 and CDR2: SEHNR, FQNEAQ (reference sequence). The CDR3 has 19 residues. In DNA, the CDR3 is TGTGCCAGCAGCAAGACCGGACTAGCGGGAGGAAATTGGAACTACGAGCAGTACTTC. It translates to CASSKTGLAGGNWNYEQYF.

The CDR3 sequence is CASSLAVYTGELFF. CDR3 bases: TGTGCCAGCAGCTTAGCCGTCTACACCGGGGAGCTGTTTTTT. The chain is built from TRBV11-2 and TRBJ2-2; D gene unclear. V was pared by 1 base and J by 3 bases, with 6 bases between. Germline CDR1 reads SGHAT; CDR2 reads FQNNGV. There are 14 residues in the CDR3.

V is TRBV7-9 and J is TRBJ2-7; 8 nucleotides line up with TRBD2. Germline lookup yields CDR1 SEHNR and CDR2 FQNEAQ (reference sequence). The CDR3 has 16 residues. V gave up 4 bases and J gave up 2 bases; unmatched junction bases: 10. In DNA, the CDR3 is TGTGCCAGCAGCTCCGGATGGGCGGGAGGCCCCTACGAGCAGTACTTC. Translation: CASSSGWAGGPYEQYF.

The chain has TRBV18 and TRBJ2-7; D may be TRBD2 (6 bases). Germline V gene data show CDR1 as KGHSH and CDR2 as LQKENI. The V gene lost 3 bases and the J gene lost 0 bases, with 9 bases spanning the gap. The CDR3 length is 14 residues. The CDR3 region is CASSPLADSYEQYF. Written as DNA, the CDR3 is TGTGCCAGCTCACCCTTAGCGGACTCCTACGAGCAGTACTTC.